These 29 T cell receptor beta chains were all obtained from the same sample, sequenced in a study of regulatory T cells in long-lasting Graves disease. Building the TCR beta libraries relied on iRepertoire HTBI primers, and CDR3 regions underwent Arm-PCR. TCRdb redid the calling of the multiplex PCR reads with MiXCR, one entry per CDR3 protein. The repertoire consists of roughly 360,000 distinct CDR3 sequences, with about 11% occurring once and the leading ten covering about 20%. Time point of the sample: newly diagnosed GD, antithyroid drugs for less than 3 months. RNA isolated from PBMCs was used to make the TCR library. These records were also assigned to another study, of T cells in Graves' hyperthyroidism and ophthalmopathy.

This material consisted of peripheral blood mononuclear cells (PBMCs), taken at new diagnosis, from a patient treated with antithyroid drugs. These receptors were obtained from a woman under 30 with Graves disease.

This clonotype occurred many times. V is TRBV18 and J is TRBJ2-1, with 8 bases identical to TRBD1. The CDR3 has 15 amino acids. The germline gives CDR1 KGHSH, CDR2 LQKENI. V was pared by 0 bases and J by 7 bases, with 5 bases of the junction left unmatched. This chain's CDR3 is CASSPPPRGQNEQFF. Here the CDR3 DNA reads TGTGCCAGCTCACCACCTCCCAGGGGGCAGAATGAGCAGTTCTTC.

This clonotype was seen at least ten times. This chain links TRBV27 with TRBJ2-1; no definite D call. V shed 0 bases and J shed 0 bases, with 9 bases lying between them. The CDR3 sequence is 16 residues long. Germline assignment: CDR1 MNHEY and CDR2 SMNVEV (reference sequence). Here the CDR3 DNA reads TGTGCCAGCAGTTTATCCGGTCGGAGCTCCTACAATGAGCAGTTCTTC. Protein: CASSLSGRSSYNEQFF.

This clonotype was picked up a small number of times. The chain employs TRBV5-6 and TRBJ2-7, with 7 bases identical to TRBD2. The CDR3 is 15 amino acids. Per germline, CDR1 SGHDT and CDR2 YYEEEE. The J segment lost 7 bases and the V segment lost 5 bases, leaving 15 bases of the junction unmatched. The CDR3 DNA reads as TGTGCCAGCAGTCCCGTGGGGAGGGCCGAGAAAGAGCAGTACTTC. This encodes CASSPVGRAEKEQYF.

The chain couples TRBV4-3 to TRBJ1-2; TRBD1 might be the D (5 bases). Germline values: CDR1 LGHNA, CDR2 YSLEER. CDR3 length: 14 residues. Trimming removed 0 bases from V and 8 bases from J, with 13 bases in between. The CDR3 DNA follows: TGCGCCAGCAGCCAAGAAATGGGGGGGACCGGCTACACCTTC. This codes for CASSQEMGGTGYTF.

This clonotype was observed many times. The chain employs TRBV7-2 and TRBJ2-5, with a weak D call TRBD1 (6 bases). Trimming stripped 5 bases from V and 4 bases from J, with 11 bases between. The CDR3 has 13 amino acids. Per germline, CDR1 SGHTA and CDR2 FQGNSA. The chain's CDR3 is CASSHRVAETQYF. CDR3 coding DNA: TGTGCCAGCAGCCACAGGGTAGCAGAGACCCAGTACTTC.

This clonotype appeared a few times. This chain links TRBV7-8 with TRBJ2-1; D is perhaps TRBD1 or TRBD2 (5 bases each). Between the trimmed V and J ends, which lost 4 bases and 2 bases, there was a span of 12 bases. Germline V gene lookup returns CDR1 SGHVS and CDR2 FQNEAQ. The CDR3 has 15 amino acids. The DNA for the CDR3 is TGTGCCAGCAGCTCTGGGGGTTCCCCCTACAATGAGCAGTTCTTC. This gives the protein CASSSGGSPYNEQFF.

This clonotype was observed at least ten times. The rearrangement joins TRBV18 to TRBJ2-7; D may match TRBD1 or TRBD2 (5 bases each). Germline V CDR1 and CDR2: KGHSH, LQKENI. The CDR3 spans 15 residues. Trimming pared 3 bases from V and 5 bases from J, leaving 17 bases between. The CDR3 sequence: CASSPRGVLADEQYF. The DNA for the CDR3 is TGTGCCAGCTCACCGAGAGGGGTGCTTGCGGACGAGCAGTACTTC.

This clonotype was seen only a few times. This rearrangement joins TRBV2 to TRBJ2-1; D possibly corresponds to TRBD1 (5 bases). The CDR3 runs to 14 residues. The V gene's germline CDR1 is SNHLY and CDR2 FYNNEI. The V gene lost 8 bases and the J gene lost 7 bases, with 18 bases spanning the gap. CDR3 coding DNA: TGTGCCAGCCCCACGGACAAGGGGCTGAATGAGCAGTTCTTC. It translates to CASPTDKGLNEQFF.

This clonotype was recorded at least ten times. The rearrangement joins TRBV7-2 to TRBJ2-5, with D unclear. CDR1 and CDR2 (germline): SGHTA, FQGNSA. Trimming removed 2 bases from V and 3 bases from J, with 4 bases in between. The CDR3 has 12 residues. For the CDR3, the DNA is TGTGCCAGCAGCTTAATGGAAGAGACCCAGTACTTC. Amino acid sequence: CASSLMEETQYF.

This clonotype was seen a few times. The rearrangement links TRBV7-2 to TRBJ2-3; the match to TRBD2 covers 11 bases. V shed 0 bases, J shed 0 bases, and the junction held 5 bases outside the gene matches. CDR3 size: 18 residues. Germline CDR1 reads SGHTA; CDR2 reads FQGNSA. CDR3 protein: CASSLAKLAGESTDTQYF. CDR3 in DNA: TGTGCCAGCAGCTTAGCCAAACTAGCGGGGGAAAGCACAGATACGCAGTATTTT.

This clonotype was found many times. The chain recombines TRBV28 with TRBJ2-1, with 7 positions matching TRBD1. With 10 bases clipped from V and 1 base from J, the junction kept 4 bases outside the gene matches. This CDR3 contains 13 residues. The germline V gene encodes CDR1 MDHEN and CDR2 SYDVKM. CDR3 nucleotide sequence: TGTGCCACGACAGGGAGATCCTACAATGAGCAGTTCTTC. Amino acids: CATTGRSYNEQFF.

This clonotype was observed a handful of times. CDR3 nucleotides: TGTGCCAGCAGATCCCCGACAGGGGGCTTAGGTGGCTACACCTTC. Translated, it gives CASRSPTGGLGGYTF. The chain employs TRBV6-1 and TRBJ1-2; 10 nucleotides line up with TRBD1. Trimming cost V 6 bases and J 7 bases; bases outside gene matches: 11. The CDR3 extends over 15 amino acids. CDR1 and CDR2 (germline): MNHNS, SASEGT.

This clonotype was counted ten times or more. The chain links TRBV27 to TRBJ2-3; a possible D gene is TRBD1 (5 bases). Trimming pared 0 bases from V and 2 bases from J, leaving 12 bases between. The CDR3 has 16 amino acids. CDR1 and CDR2 (germline): MNHEY, SMNVEV (reference sequence). The CDR3, as DNA: TGTGCCAGCAGTTTATCGACAGCCAGACCCACAGATACGCAGTATTTT. It codes for CASSLSTARPTDTQYF.

This clonotype occurred many times. This chain connects TRBV2 to TRBJ1-5; D perhaps matches TRBD1 (6 bases). CDR1 and CDR2 from the germline V gene are SNHLY and FYNNEI. The CDR3 runs to 17 residues. V dropped 5 bases and J dropped 2 bases, with 19 bases sitting between them. CDR3 DNA: TGTGCCAGCAGTTTCGACAGGTGGGATTATGGCAATCAGCCCCAGCATTTT. Translation gives CASSFDRWDYGNQPQHF.

This clonotype was counted ten times or more. The gene calls are TRBV5-1 and TRBJ2-1, with 9 bases lining up with TRBD1. From germline, CDR1 is SGHRS and CDR2 YFSETQ. The CDR3 totals 16 residues. V was pared by 0 bases and J by 3 bases, with 4 bases of the junction left unmatched. CDR3 region: CASSLEGQGFYNEQFF. The CDR3 DNA sequence: TGCGCCAGCAGCTTGGAGGGACAGGGATTCTACAATGAGCAGTTCTTC.

This clonotype was recorded at least ten times. The chain combines TRBV20-1 with TRBJ2-1; D gene ambiguous. The V end lost 0 bases, the J end lost 8 bases, and 11 bases lay between the germline ends. CDR3 length: 13 residues. Germline values: CDR1 DFQATT, CDR2 SNEGSKA (reference sequence). The CDR3 nucleotides read TGCAGTGCTAGAGATCTTTGGGTGGATGAGCAGTTCTTC. Amino acid sequence: CSARDLWVDEQFF.

This sequence joins TRBV6-2 or TRBV6-3 and TRBJ2-3; 7 bases are a match to TRBD2. The junction had 5 bases not matched to a gene; V was cut back by 5 bases and J by 3 bases. The length of the CDR3 is 14 residues. Per germline, CDR1 MNHEY and CDR2 SVGEGT. DNA for the CDR3: TGTGCCAGCAGTAGTCAGGGAGGGACAGATACGCAGTATTTT. Translated: CASSSQGGTDTQYF.

This clonotype was recorded many times. The gene calls are TRBV2 and TRBJ2-3, with D possibly being TRBD2 (5 bases). V was shortened by 8 bases and J by 2 bases, with 11 bases between the two germline ends. The CDR3 loop spans 13 amino acids. Per germline, CDR1 SNHLY and CDR2 FYNNEI. The CDR3 DNA sequence: TGTGCCAGCGGCGGGTACCACACAGATACGCAGTATTTT. It translates to CASGGYHTDTQYF.

The V and J genes are TRBV10-1 and TRBJ2-3, with a possible D match to TRBD2 (5 bases). Germline CDR1 is WNHNN and CDR2 is SYGVQD (reference sequence). The V end was cut by 2 bases, the J end by 0 bases, with 12 bases between. The CDR3 runs to 16 residues. This CDR3 reads CASSEERLASTDTQYF. The CDR3 DNA is TGCGCCAGCAGTGAGGAGCGGCTAGCAAGCACAGATACGCAGTATTTT.

This clonotype has ten or more counts. The chain carries TRBV29-1 and TRBJ1-1; D uncertain. The germline V gene has CDR1 SQVTM and CDR2 ANQGSEA. The CDR3 is 16 residues long. Trimming shortened V by 4 bases and J by 0 bases, and 18 bases separated the two germline ends. In nucleotides, the CDR3 is TGCAGCGTTGCGAAGGATCCCTCGGTTATGAACACTGAAGCTTTCTTT. As protein: CSVAKDPSVMNTEAFF. Filled out from reference TRBV29-1 and TRBJ1-1, the complete variable domain reads SAVISQKPSRDICQRGTSLTIQCQVDSQVTMMFWYRQQPGQSLTLIATANQGSEATYESGFVIDKFPISRPNLTFSTLTVSNMSPEDSSIYLCSVAKDPSVMNTEAFFGQGTRLTVV.

With regard to this clonotype: This may be a read error, as it is one base from a much larger clone. This chain joins TRBV20-1 and TRBJ2-7, with TRBD2 matching over 12 bases. The CDR3 has 17 amino acids. Trimming at V came to 1 base and at J to 1 base, leaving 8 bases not matched to a gene. Germline CDR1 DFQATT, CDR2 SNEGSKA (reference sequence). The CDR3 DNA sequence: TGCAGTGCTAGAGCCTCGACTAGCGGGAGTTGGTCCTACGAGCAGTACGTC. Its protein is CSARASTSGSWSYEQYV.

This clonotype was recorded at least ten times. The V and J genes are TRBV28 and TRBJ1-2, with D hard to call. V gave up 3 bases and J gave up 6 bases, with 2 bases separating them. Germline V gives CDR1 MDHEN, CDR2 SYDVKM. This CDR3 is 10 amino acids long. Written as DNA, the CDR3 is TGTGCCAGCAGTTTTAATGGCTACACCTTC. Protein product: CASSFNGYTF.

V usage is TRBV20-1 and J usage is TRBJ2-4; no reliable D call. This CDR3 is built from 14 residues. In germline, CDR1 is DFQATT, CDR2 SNEGSKA (reference sequence). Trimming cost V 3 bases and J 7 bases, with 16 bases left between them. The chain's CDR3 is CSASNRPPRNIQYF. CDR3 nucleotide sequence: TGCAGTGCTAGTAATCGGCCCCCGCGGAACATTCAGTACTTC.

This rearrangement joins TRBV7-2 to TRBJ1-2; no definite D call. With 1 base removed from V and 14 bases from J, the gap between germline ends came to 11 bases. Germline values: CDR1 SGHTA, CDR2 FQGNSA. This CDR3 is built from 11 residues. The CDR3 DNA sequence: TGTGCCAGCAGCTTAGGGGTCACGCCAACCTTC. Translating it yields CASSLGVTPTF.

This clonotype was seen a handful of times. V gene TRBV28 combines with J gene TRBJ2-7; D ambiguous. CDR3 length: 15 residues. The germline CDR1 and CDR2 sequences are MDHEN and SYDVKM. Trimming pared 0 bases from V and 2 bases from J, leaving 11 bases between. In DNA, the CDR3 is TGTGCCAGCAGTTTATGGCCCAACCCTGCCTACGAGCAGTACTTC. It is translated as CASSLWPNPAYEQYF.

The sample holds a few counts of this clonotype. This chain joins TRBV20-1 and TRBJ2-2; 8 bases match TRBD1. CDR3 length: 18 amino acids. Germline trimming cut 2 bases from V and 2 bases from J; bases unmatched to any gene: 13. Per germline, CDR1 DFQATT and CDR2 SNEGSKA (reference sequence). The CDR3 is CSARPNKGQEINTGELFF. As DNA, the CDR3 is TGCAGTGCTAGACCTAACAAGGGACAGGAGATTAACACCGGGGAGCTGTTTTTT.

In its sample, this clonotype was seen many times. The V and J genes are TRBV28 and TRBJ2-1, with TRBD1 as a possible D gene (6 bases). This CDR3 comprises 19 residues. V was clipped by 3 bases and J by 0 bases, with 21 bases between them. Germline V CDR1 and CDR2: MDHEN, SYDVKM. The CDR3, as DNA: TGTGCCAGCAGTTTCCCGGGACAAGGAATCACGACCTCCTACAATGAGCAGTTCTTC. It specifies CASSFPGQGITTSYNEQFF.

The CDR3 here is CASSFTSGPDTQYF. The CDR3 DNA sequence: TGTGCCAGTAGTTTTACTAGCGGCCCAGATACGCAGTATTTT. The chain recombines TRBV7-9 with TRBJ2-3, with 8 bases lining up with TRBD2. J was trimmed by 4 bases and V by 9 bases; bases with no gene match: 9. The CDR3 totals 14 residues. The germline gives CDR1 SEHNR, CDR2 FQNEAQ (reference sequence).

This clonotype came up a few times. This chain joins TRBV4-1 and TRBJ1-3; possible D gene TRBD1, 5 bases. Deletions cut 4 bases from V and 7 bases from J, with 26 bases between. Germline V gives CDR1 MGHRA, CDR2 YSYEKL. The CDR3 sequence is 18 residues long. The CDR3 coding sequence is TGCGCCAGCAGCCCGGTAGTCCCAACGGGACCAATTTCTAACACCATATATTTT. It translates to CASSPVVPTGPISNTIYF.